Following are 23 T cell receptor beta chains from one sample sequenced in a study of blood T cell repertoires in COVID-19. Libraries were prepared by immunoSEQ multiplex PCR; TCRdb keeps only in-frame clonotypes and omits some of them. The data contain 95,000 to 100,000 clones, roughly nine tenths of them singletons. The sample taken for sequencing was peripheral blood. Receptors were obtained from a man in his fifties or sixties with acute or convalescent COVID-19.

V and J are TRBV5-1 and TRBJ1-5; D might be TRBD1 (5 bases). V was shortened by 2 bases and J by 6 bases, with 12 bases between the two germline ends. The CDR3 consists of 14 residues. Germline V gives CDR1 SGHRS, CDR2 YFSETQ. CDR3: CASSFGGRGQPQHF. The CDR3 coding sequence is TGCGCCAGCAGCTTTGGAGGGAGGGGTCAGCCCCAGCATTTT.

The rearrangement joins TRBV3-1 (or the pseudogene TRBV3-2) to TRBJ2-1; 11 bases are shared with TRBD2. V trimming: 6 bases; J trimming: 6 bases; junction bases outside the gene matches: 7. Germline V gene lookup returns CDR1 LGHDT and CDR2 YNNKEL (reference sequence). The CDR3 sequence is 15 residues long. The CDR3, as DNA: TGTGCCAGCAGGGCTAGCGGGGGGCACCGCAATGAGCAGTTCTTC. Its protein is CASRASGGHRNEQFF.

The V call is TRBV30, the J call TRBJ1-5; D is uncertain. The V end was cut by 0 bases, the J end by 4 bases, with 16 bases between. This CDR3 comprises 16 residues. CDR1 and CDR2 (germline): GTSNPN, SVGIG (reference sequence). This CDR3 reads CAWSVNGNRKNQPQHF. Here the CDR3 DNA reads TGTGCCTGGAGTGTTAATGGAAACAGAAAGAATCAGCCCCAGCATTTT. The full variable domain, its missing parts supplied by reference TRBV30 and TRBJ1-5, is SQTIHQWPATLVQPVGSPLSLECTVEGTSNPNLYWYRQAAGRGLQLLFYSVGIGQISSEVPQNLSASRPQDRQFILSSKKLLLSDSGFYLCAWSVNGNRKNQPQHFGDGTRLSIL.

The chain has TRBV28 and TRBJ1-5, with 10 positions matching TRBD1. The CDR3 sequence is 15 residues long. J was trimmed by 6 bases and V by 9 bases; bases with no gene match: 11. In germline, CDR1 is MDHEN, CDR2 SYDVKM. CDR3 loop: CASSGTGVRGQPQHF. The CDR3 DNA follows: TGTGCCAGTTCAGGGACAGGGGTTCGCGGTCAGCCCCAGCATTTT.

The chain carries TRBV6-5 and TRBJ2-6; D is unclear. The V end was cut by 4 bases, the J end by 6 bases, with 10 bases between. Germline CDR1 is MNHEY and CDR2 is SVGAGI. This CDR3 has 14 amino acids. The CDR3 DNA reads TGTGCCAGCAGTTCCCCCCTTTTGGCCAACGTCCTGACTTTC. It is translated as CASSSPLLANVLTF.

The chain links TRBV5-5 to TRBJ2-7, with TRBD1 identical over 7 bases. The CDR3 spans 15 residues. Germline V gene lookup returns CDR1 SGHKS and CDR2 YYEKEE (reference sequence). V lost 2 bases to trimming and J lost 4 bases; unmatched junction nucleotides: 9. CDR3 in amino acids: CASSFRVGQPYEQYF. As DNA, the CDR3 is TGTGCCAGCAGCTTTCGTGTGGGACAGCCGTACGAGCAGTACTTC.

Only a few counts were recorded for this clone. The rearrangement links TRBV9 to TRBJ1-6; TRBD1 agrees at 11 bases. Germline CDR1 reads SGDLS; CDR2 reads YYNGEE. Trimming removed 0 bases from V and 10 bases from J; junction bases left unmatched: 6. This CDR3 spans 16 amino acids. CDR3 residues: CASSVDPGTGGSPLHF. The CDR3 nucleotides are TGTGCCAGCAGCGTAGATCCAGGGACAGGGGGATCACCCCTCCACTTT.

Written as DNA, the CDR3 is TGTGCCAGCAGTTACACGGGACAGGGCTATGGCTACACCTTC. Its protein is CASSYTGQGYGYTF. The chain recombines TRBV6-2 or TRBV6-3 with TRBJ1-2; 9 nucleotides agree with TRBD1. The CDR3 spans 14 residues. CDR1 and CDR2 from the germline V gene are MNHEY and SVGEGT. The V segment lost 2 bases and the J segment 4 bases; nucleotides outside the gene matches: 2.

The chain employs TRBV4-1 and TRBJ2-5; 9 nucleotides match TRBD1. Germline lookup yields CDR1 MGHRA and CDR2 YSYEKL. The CDR3 consists of 18 residues. J lost 1 base, V lost 0 bases, and 9 bases had no gene match. As DNA, the CDR3 is TGCGCCAGCAGCCAAGAGGGGTCGGGGGACAGGGCCCAAGAGACCCAGTACTTC. Its protein is CASSQEGSGDRAQETQYF.

CDR3 DNA: TGTGCCAGCAGTTTCCATCGACTAGCGCCCACAGATACGCAGTATTTT. Translating gives CASSFHRLAPTDTQYF. This chain links TRBV27 with TRBJ2-3; 8 positions agree with TRBD2. Germline V gene sequence: CDR1 MNHEY, CDR2 SMNVEV (reference sequence). V shed 3 bases, J shed 2 bases, and the junction held 7 bases outside the gene matches. The CDR3 is 16 residues long.

This chain uses TRBV5-6 with TRBJ2-7; D ambiguous. Trimming left V 1 base short and J 3 bases short, with 5 bases between. The CDR3 has 12 residues. CDR1 is SGHDT, CDR2 YYEEEE, per germline. CDR3 DNA sequence: TGTGCCAGCAGCTTGTTTCTCTACGAGCAGTACTTC. This gives the protein CASSLFLYEQYF.

The V gene is TRBV5-1, the J gene TRBJ2-1, with 8 bases aligning to TRBD2. V gave up 0 bases and J gave up 5 bases; unmatched junction bases: 7. The V gene's germline CDR1 is SGHRS and CDR2 YFSETQ. The CDR3 spans 16 residues. The CDR3 region has the DNA TGCGCCAGCAGCTTGGACTCTGCGGGGGGTAACAATGAGCAGTTCTTC. Amino acids: CASSLDSAGGNNEQFF. The whole variable domain, filled in from reference TRBV5-1 and TRBJ2-1, reads KAGVTQTPRYLIKTRGQQVTLSCSPISGHRSVSWYQQTPGQGLQFLFEYFSETQRNKGNFPGRFSGRQFSNSRSEMNVSTLELGDSALYLCASSLDSAGGNNEQFFGPGTRLTVL.

The chain joins TRBV5-5 to TRBJ2-2, with 8 positions matching TRBD1. The CDR3 spans 14 residues. The V gene end was trimmed by 3 bases and the J gene end by 7 bases; junction bases not matched to a gene: 5. Germline V gene lookup returns CDR1 SGHKS and CDR2 YYEKEE (reference sequence). CDR3 residues: CASSSLQGDGELFF. DNA for the CDR3: TGTGCCAGCAGCTCCTTACAGGGGGACGGGGAGCTGTTTTTT.

The chain combines TRBV5-4 with TRBJ1-1, with 8 bases identical to TRBD1. CDR1 and CDR2 from the germline V gene are SGHNT and YYREEE (reference sequence). The J segment lost 5 bases and the V segment lost 6 bases, leaving 9 bases of the junction unmatched. The CDR3 totals 14 residues. CDR3 region: CASIHDRGGTEAFF. The CDR3 nucleotides read TGTGCCAGCATTCACGACAGGGGAGGGACTGAAGCTTTCTTT.

This clone was detected a few times. The rearrangement uses TRBV7-8 and TRBJ2-7; the D gene is possibly TRBD2 (6 bases). V gave up 0 bases and J gave up 6 bases, with 12 bases separating them. This CDR3 region has 14 residues. Germline assignment: CDR1 SGHVS and CDR2 FQNEAQ. The CDR3 DNA reads TGTGCCAGCAGCTTAGCCCAGGGAGGTAGCGAGCAGTACTTC. Its translation: CASSLAQGGSEQYF. The whole variable domain, filled in from reference TRBV7-8 and TRBJ2-7, reads GAGVSQSPRYKVAKRGQDVALRCDPISGHVSLFWYQQALGQGPEFLTYFQNEAQLDKSGLPSDRFFAERPEGSVSTLKIQRTQQEDSAVYLCASSLAQGGSEQYFGPGTRLTVT.

CDR3 nucleotides: TGCGCCAGCAGCCTACAGGGGATTGGCACAGATACGCAGTATTTT. It yields the protein CASSLQGIGTDTQYF. The chain is built from TRBV5-1 and TRBJ2-3; 7 bases are a match to TRBD1. This CDR3 is 15 amino acids long. Germline V gene lookup returns CDR1 SGHRS and CDR2 YFSETQ. Germline trimming cut 4 bases from V and 1 base from J; bases unmatched to any gene: 6.

V usage is TRBV28 and J usage is TRBJ2-2; D is perhaps TRBD1 (6 bases). The CDR3 spans 13 residues. V lost 8 bases, J lost 4 bases, and 11 bases lay in between. Germline-derived CDR1 and CDR2 are MDHEN and SYDVKM. The CDR3 DNA follows: TGTGCCAGCTGCATGGGGGCCACCGGGGAGCTGTTTTTT. Translating it yields CASCMGATGELFF.

Points on this clone: Other DNA sequences within the sample encode an identical CDR3. The chain combines TRBV9 with TRBJ2-2; 11 bases map to TRBD2. Germline V gene data show CDR1 as SGDLS and CDR2 as YYNGEE. The CDR3 sequence is 16 residues long. Trimming removed 0 bases from V and 4 bases from J; junction bases left unmatched: 2. This CDR3 is CASSVALAGGTGELFF. Written as DNA, the CDR3 is TGTGCCAGCAGCGTAGCCCTAGCGGGGGGCACCGGGGAGCTGTTTTTT.

The chain couples TRBV7-9 to TRBJ1-1, with D possibly TRBD1 on 6 matching bases. The ends were cut back, 4 bases at V and 4 bases at J, with 13 bases in the middle. This CDR3 is built from 14 residues. CDR1 is SEHNR, CDR2 FQNEAQ, per germline (reference sequence). For the CDR3, the DNA is TGTGCCAGCAGCTCAGGGGTAGGAGGCACTGAAGCTTTCTTT. This codes for CASSSGVGGTEAFF.

V and J are TRBV10-3 and TRBJ1-5; perhaps TRBD1 as D (5 bases). Germline V CDR1 and CDR2: ENHRY, SYGVKD. V was pared by 3 bases and J by 3 bases, with 9 bases between. The CDR3 covers 14 residues. Here the CDR3 reads CAISDRQNNQPQHF. CDR3 bases: TGTGCCATCAGTGATAGACAGAACAATCAGCCCCAGCATTTT.

This clone was observed a single time. The chain is built from TRBV5-4 and TRBJ1-3; D unclear. The V gene lost 0 bases and the J gene lost 5 bases, with 12 bases spanning the gap. Germline CDR1 is SGHNT and CDR2 is YYREEE (reference sequence). This CDR3 region has 15 residues. The chain's CDR3 is CASSLASTSRNTIYF. Written as DNA, the CDR3 is TGTGCCAGCAGCTTGGCGTCGACATCCCGAAACACCATATATTTT.

The chain recombines TRBV3-1 (or the pseudogene TRBV3-2) with TRBJ2-2, with D unclear. Per germline, CDR1 LGHDT and CDR2 YNNKEL (reference sequence). Trimming left V 6 bases short and J 0 bases short, with 8 bases between. The CDR3 has 14 amino acids. CDR3 residues: CASRMGTNTGELFF. As DNA, the CDR3 is TGTGCCAGCAGAATGGGCACGAACACCGGGGAGCTGTTTTTT.

This clone was counted a few times. The CDR3 loop reads CASSMLRGRSGELFF. The CDR3 nucleotides are TGCGCCAGCAGTATGTTAAGGGGGCGCAGCGGGGAGCTGTTTTTT. J is TRBJ2-2 and V is TRBV10-1; 7 bases are shared with TRBD1. The CDR3 is 15 residues long. Germline V gene lookup returns CDR1 WNHNN and CDR2 SYGVQD (reference sequence). With 5 bases clipped from V and 7 bases from J, the junction kept 10 bases outside the gene matches.